The rows below give T cell receptor beta chains drawn from one sample of a study of metastatic and nonmetastatic thyroid tumors. Through MiXCR, TCRdb re-clonotyped the PCR reads. The sample records about 15,000 clones, about 28% being singletons. Input material: tumor tissue. The receptors stem from a female donor with papillary thyroid cancer or a benign thyroid nodule (not recorded which). Some clones in this sample may be carry-over from other donors' samples. The CDR3 runs from the conserved cysteine through the conserved F or W. Each record gives: V gene, J gene, clone size, D gene, CDR3 protein, CDR3 DNA. A D gene is named only where the DNA matches it firmly. Clone sizes are given selectively: once, few, many, or a class where the clone is expanded.

V gene: TRBV27; J gene: TRBJ2-7; clone size: -; D gene: -; CDR3 protein: CASSLGRGFYEQYF; CDR3 DNA: TGTGCCAGCAGTTTGGGTAGGGGTTTCTACGAGCAGTACTTC
V gene: TRBV12-3/TRBV12-4; J gene: TRBJ1-2; clone size: -; D gene: -; CDR3 protein: CAIALRPHGLYHYGYTF; CDR3 DNA: TGTGCCATCGCACTTAGGCCACATGGGCTGTATCACTATGGCTACACCTTC
V gene: TRBV9; J gene: TRBJ1-3; clone size: -; D gene: -; CDR3 protein: CASSAAVGSGNTIYF; CDR3 DNA: TGTGCCAGCAGCGCAGCAGTAGGCTCTGGAAACACCATATATTTT
V gene: TRBV5-6; J gene: TRBJ1-4; clone size: many; D gene: -; CDR3 protein: CASSLAGQGPDEKLFF; CDR3 DNA: TGTGCCAGCAGCTTGGCCGGGCAGGGCCCAGATGAAAAACTGTTTTTT
V gene: TRBV6-1; J gene: TRBJ1-2; clone size: few; D gene: TRBD1; CDR3 protein: CASSGRQGAYGYTF; CDR3 DNA: TGTGCCAGCAGTGGCCGACAGGGGGCCTATGGCTACACCTTC
V gene: TRBV7-8; J gene: TRBJ2-3; clone size: -; D gene: -; CDR3 protein: CASSLAPIQADTQYF; CDR3 DNA: TGTGCCAGCAGCTTAGCGCCGATCCAGGCAGATACGCAGTATTTT
V gene: TRBV7-9; J gene: TRBJ2-3; clone size: many; D gene: -; CDR3 protein: CASSLLGDTQYF; CDR3 DNA: TGTGCCAGCAGTCTTCTCGGCGATACGCAGTATTTT
V gene: TRBV20-1; J gene: TRBJ2-7; clone size: -; D gene: TRBD2; CDR3 protein: CSASREPGGAYEQYF; CDR3 DNA: TGCAGTGCTAGCAGGGAGCCGGGGGGGGCCTACGAGCAGTACTTC
V gene: TRBV24-1; J gene: TRBJ2-2; clone size: many; D gene: -; CDR3 protein: CATSDPLLSSSSYTGELFF; CDR3 DNA: TGTGCCACCAGTGATCCCCTTCTATCGTCGAGCAGTTACACCGGGGAGCTGTTTTTT
V gene: TRBV7-9; J gene: TRBJ2-1; clone size: many; D gene: TRBD2; CDR3 protein: CASSPYGAGGYNEQFF; CDR3 DNA: TGTGCCAGCAGCCCCTATGGGGCGGGAGGGTACAATGAGCAGTTCTTC
V gene: TRBV4-1; J gene: TRBJ2-7; clone size: medium-sized; D gene: -; CDR3 protein: CASSSDTGLYEQYF; CDR3 DNA: TGCGCCAGCAGCTCGGACACGGGTCTCTACGAGCAGTACTTC
V gene: TRBV6-1; J gene: TRBJ1-2; clone size: many; D gene: TRBD1; CDR3 protein: CASSFIQGALGYGYTF; CDR3 DNA: TGTGCCAGCAGTTTTATACAGGGGGCGCTTGGCTATGGCTACACCTTC
V gene: TRBV7-6; J gene: TRBJ2-2; clone size: many; D gene: -; CDR3 protein: CASSALGPGNLNTGELFF; CDR3 DNA: TGTGCCAGCAGCGCATTGGGACCGGGGAACTTGAACACCGGGGAGCTGTTTTTT
V gene: TRBV12-3/TRBV12-4; J gene: TRBJ2-7; clone size: few; D gene: TRBD1; CDR3 protein: CASRNRGSDEQYF; CDR3 DNA: TGTGCCAGCAGGAACAGGGGCAGCGACGAGCAGTACTTC
V gene: TRBV2; J gene: TRBJ2-7; clone size: few; D gene: -; CDR3 protein: CASRGTYFTYEQYF; CDR3 DNA: TGTGCCAGCAGGGGGACTTACTTTACCTACGAGCAGTACTTC
V gene: TRBV28; J gene: TRBJ1-1; clone size: many; D gene: TRBD1; CDR3 protein: CASSDRTGLGKAFF; CDR3 DNA: TGTGCCAGCAGTGACCGGACAGGGTTGGGGAAGGCTTTCTTT
V gene: TRBV19; J gene: TRBJ2-2; clone size: few; D gene: -; CDR3 protein: CASSMPWELFF; CDR3 DNA: TGTGCCAGTAGCATGCCCTGGGAGCTGTTTTTT